The subject of this entry is one TCR beta chain. The antigen remains undetermined. Trimming pared 7 bases from V and 0 bases from J, leaving 13 bases between. The CDR3 runs 16 residues. The RNA, roughly 0.45 to 1 ug, was put through reverse transcription using random hexamers. Across 54 Vbeta and 13 Jbeta, immunoSEQ multiplex PCR amplified TCR beta CDR3. TCRdb fed the immunoSEQ multiplex PCR reads into MiXCR, producing one record per CDR3 protein. The sample shows about 150,000 distinct CDR3 sequences, about 94% of them seen only once. This entry is derived from a study of CD8 T cells in Susac syndrome. Study-level points and caveats: The study recognized that the number of individuals in its TCR sequencing and HLA analysis was relatively small.

The multiple sclerosis controls, all treatment-naive patients, had relapsing-remitting disease that was stable or active. Negative isolation yielded CD8+ and CD4+ T cells; FACS enriched TEMRA cells. Sequenced: CD8+ T cells from PBMCs. This chain uses TRBV12-3 or TRBV12-4 with TRBJ2-6; D perhaps matches TRBD1 (6 bases). This clonotype was obtained from a human donor with multiple sclerosis. The CDR3 here is CASTTRGGSGANVLTF. The CDR3 region has the DNA TGTGCCAGCACGACAAGAGGGGGCTCTGGGGCCAACGTCCTGACTTTC.